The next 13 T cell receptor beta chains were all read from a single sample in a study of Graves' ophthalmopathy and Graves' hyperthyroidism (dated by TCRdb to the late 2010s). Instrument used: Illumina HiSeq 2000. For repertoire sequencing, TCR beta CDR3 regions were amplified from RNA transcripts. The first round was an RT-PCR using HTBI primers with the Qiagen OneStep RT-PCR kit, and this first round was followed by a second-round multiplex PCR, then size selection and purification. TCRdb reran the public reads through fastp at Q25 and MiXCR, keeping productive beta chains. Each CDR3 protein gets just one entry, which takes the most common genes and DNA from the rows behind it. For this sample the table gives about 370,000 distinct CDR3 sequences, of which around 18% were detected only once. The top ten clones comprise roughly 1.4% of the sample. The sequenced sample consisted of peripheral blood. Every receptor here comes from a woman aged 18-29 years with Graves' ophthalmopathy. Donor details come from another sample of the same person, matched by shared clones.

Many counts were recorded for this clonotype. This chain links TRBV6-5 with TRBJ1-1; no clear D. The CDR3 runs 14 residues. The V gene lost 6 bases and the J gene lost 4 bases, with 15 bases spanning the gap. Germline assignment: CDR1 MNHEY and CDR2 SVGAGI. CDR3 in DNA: TGTGCCAGCAGCTCCCCAACCCTCGGCACTGAAGCTTTCTTT. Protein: CASSSPTLGTEAFF.

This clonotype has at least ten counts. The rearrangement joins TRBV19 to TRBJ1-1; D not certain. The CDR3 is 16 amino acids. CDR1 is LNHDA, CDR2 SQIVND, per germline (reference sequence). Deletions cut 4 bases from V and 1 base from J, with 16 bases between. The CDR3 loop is CASSTALKGGNTEAFF. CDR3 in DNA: TGTGCCAGTAGTACCGCCCTTAAAGGAGGGAACACTGAAGCTTTCTTT.

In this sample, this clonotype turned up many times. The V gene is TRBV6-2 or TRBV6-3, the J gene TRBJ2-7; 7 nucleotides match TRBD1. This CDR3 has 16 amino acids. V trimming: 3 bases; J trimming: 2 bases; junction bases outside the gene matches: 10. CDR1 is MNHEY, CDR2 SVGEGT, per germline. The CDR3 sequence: CASSYNSGTETYEQYF. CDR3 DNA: TGTGCCAGCAGTTATAATTCGGGGACAGAGACCTACGAGCAGTACTTC.

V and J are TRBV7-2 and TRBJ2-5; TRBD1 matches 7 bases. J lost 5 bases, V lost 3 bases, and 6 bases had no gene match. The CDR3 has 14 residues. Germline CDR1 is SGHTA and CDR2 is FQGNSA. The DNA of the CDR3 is TGTGCCAGCAGCTTGGACAGGACTCGGGAGACCCAGTACTTC. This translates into CASSLDRTRETQYF.

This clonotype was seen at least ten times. CDR3 DNA sequence: TGTGCCACCTCCCCCCGACAGGGTGGACGCACCGGGGAGCTGTTTTTT. Translated: CATSPRQGGRTGELFF. This chain links TRBV24-1 with TRBJ2-2; 7 bases map to TRBD1. This CDR3 has 16 residues. V lost 9 bases and J lost 4; bases outside the gene matches: 13. Germline V gives CDR1 KGHDR, CDR2 SFDVKD.

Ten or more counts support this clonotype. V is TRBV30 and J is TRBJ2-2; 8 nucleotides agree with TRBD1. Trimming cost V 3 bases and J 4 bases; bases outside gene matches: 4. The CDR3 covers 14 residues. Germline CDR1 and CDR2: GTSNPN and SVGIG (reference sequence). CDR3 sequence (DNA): TGTGCCTGGAGCCGGACAGGGACCACCGGGGAGCTGTTTTTT. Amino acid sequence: CAWSRTGTTGELFF.

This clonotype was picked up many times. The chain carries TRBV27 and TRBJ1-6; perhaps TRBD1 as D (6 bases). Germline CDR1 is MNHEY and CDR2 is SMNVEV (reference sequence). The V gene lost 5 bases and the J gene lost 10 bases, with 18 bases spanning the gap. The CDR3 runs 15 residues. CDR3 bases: TGTGCCAGCAGTCCCCACCTCATGACAGGCTCACCCCTCCACTTT. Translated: CASSPHLMTGSPLHF.

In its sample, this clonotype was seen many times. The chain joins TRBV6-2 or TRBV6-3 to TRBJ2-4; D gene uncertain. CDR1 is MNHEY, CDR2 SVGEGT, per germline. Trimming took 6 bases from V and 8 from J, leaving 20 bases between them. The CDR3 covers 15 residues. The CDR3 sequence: CASRRPEQTGDIQYF. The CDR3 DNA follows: TGTGCCAGCAGGAGACCAGAGCAGACTGGGGACATTCAGTACTTC.

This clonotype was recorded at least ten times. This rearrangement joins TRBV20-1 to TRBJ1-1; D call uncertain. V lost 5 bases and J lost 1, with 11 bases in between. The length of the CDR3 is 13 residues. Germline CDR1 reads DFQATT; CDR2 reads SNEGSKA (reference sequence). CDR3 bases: TGCAGTGCTCAAAATGATAAGAACACTGAAGCTTTCTTT. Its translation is CSAQNDKNTEAFF.

The CDR3 reads CASSLVIAGLSNQPQHF. The CDR3 DNA follows: TGTGCCAGCAGCTTAGTAATAGCCGGGCTCAGCAATCAGCCCCAGCATTTT. J is TRBJ1-5 and V is TRBV11-1; D unclear. Trimming left V 1 base short and J 1 base short, with 14 bases between. The germline V gene has CDR1 SGHAT and CDR2 FQDESV (reference sequence). This CDR3 region has 17 residues.

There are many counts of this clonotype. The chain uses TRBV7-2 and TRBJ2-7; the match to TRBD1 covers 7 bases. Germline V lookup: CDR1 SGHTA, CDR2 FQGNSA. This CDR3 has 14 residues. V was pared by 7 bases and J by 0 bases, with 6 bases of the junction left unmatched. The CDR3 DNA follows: TGTGCCAGCACCAAGGACAGGTCCTCCTACGAGCAGTACTTC. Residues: CASTKDRSSYEQYF.

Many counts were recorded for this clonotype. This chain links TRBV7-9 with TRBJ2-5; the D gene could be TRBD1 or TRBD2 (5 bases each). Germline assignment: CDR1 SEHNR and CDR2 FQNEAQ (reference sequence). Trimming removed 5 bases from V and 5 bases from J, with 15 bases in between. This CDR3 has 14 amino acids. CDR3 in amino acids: CASSPLGTVETQYF. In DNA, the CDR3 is TGTGCCAGCAGCCCCTTGGGGACCGTGGAGACCCAGTACTTC.

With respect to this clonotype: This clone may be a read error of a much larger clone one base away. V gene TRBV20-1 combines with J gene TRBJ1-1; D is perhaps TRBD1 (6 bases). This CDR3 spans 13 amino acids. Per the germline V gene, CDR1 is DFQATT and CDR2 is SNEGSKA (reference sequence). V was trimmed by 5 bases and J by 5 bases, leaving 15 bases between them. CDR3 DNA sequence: TGCAGTGCTTTAGGGGGGGTTAAAACTGAAGCTTTCTTT. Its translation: CSALGGVKTEAFF.